This TCR beta chain comes out of a study of monozygotic twins with inflammatory bowel disease. Study-level findings and limits: No difference in repertoire similarity was seen between concordant and discordant twins, possibly because power was limited.

Germline CDR1 is MGHRA and CDR2 is YSYEKL. CDR3 length: 19 residues. Reprocessing the 5' RACE reads, TCRdb reports a single entry for every CDR3 protein and omits DNA. The sample's table shows 300,000 to 350,000 distinct CDR3 sequences. Remarks on this clonotype: Its target is unknown.

The rearrangement uses TRBV4-1 and TRBJ2-3; the D call from TCRdb, TRBD2, cannot be confirmed without DNA. Sample: blood. The receptor was derived from a human donor with ulcerative colitis or Crohn's disease, or a healthy co-twin of an affected twin (not recorded which). This CDR3 is CASSVEGTSGSLEADTQYF.